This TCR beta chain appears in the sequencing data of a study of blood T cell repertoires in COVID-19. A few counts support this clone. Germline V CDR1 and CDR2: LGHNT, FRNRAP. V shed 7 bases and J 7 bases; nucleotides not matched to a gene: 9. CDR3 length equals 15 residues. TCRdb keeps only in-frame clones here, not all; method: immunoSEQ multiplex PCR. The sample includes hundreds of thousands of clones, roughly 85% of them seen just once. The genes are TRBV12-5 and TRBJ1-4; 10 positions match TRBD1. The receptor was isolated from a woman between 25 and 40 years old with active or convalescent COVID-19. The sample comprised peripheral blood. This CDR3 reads CASATTGTGVEKLFF. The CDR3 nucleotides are TGTGCTAGTGCCACTACCGGGACAGGGGTTGAAAAACTGTTTTTT.